Listed below are T cell receptor beta chains from one sample, sequenced in a study of a mutant IDH1 vaccine in newly diagnosed glioma. Here immunoSEQ multiplex PCR was the method, and the copy in TCRdb shows in-frame clones only, minus some. The sample yields roughly 38,000 clones, around nine tenths seen once. The sample here was PBMCs, taken from a glioma patient treated with radiotherapy, temozolomide or both. Source of these receptors: a man younger than 35 with glioma. CDR3s include the opening cysteine and the closing phenylalanine or tryptophan. D genes are given only for firm matches. Clone sizes are given selectively: once, few, many, or a class where the clone is expanded.

d_call	j_call	clone_size	cdr3_length	v_call	cdr3_nt	cdr3_aa
.	TRBJ1-4	few	14	TRBV5-1	TGCGCCAGCAGCTCAACTTCAACTAATGAAAAACTGTTTTTT	CASSSTSTNEKLFF
.	TRBJ1-2	once	13	TRBV29-1	TGCAGCGTCCTCTCCGGGCAGAACTATGGCTACACCTTC	CSVLSGQNYGYTF
.	TRBJ1-1	.	15	TRBV5-1	TGCGCCAGCAGCCTTCTAAGTCTGGAAGGCACTGAAGCTTTCTTT	CASSLLSLEGTEAFF
.	TRBJ2-7	.	14	TRBV6-5	TGTGCCAGCAGTTACTCATCCAGGGCTTACGAGCAGTACTTC	CASSYSSRAYEQYF
.	TRBJ1-1	.	12	TRBV27	TGTGCCAGCAAGGGAGGGGGAGTTGAAGCTTTCTTT	CASKGGGVEAFF
TRBD2	TRBJ2-7	.	13	TRBV30	TGTGCCTGGGCCGCGGGAGGGACCTACGAGCAGTACTTC	CAWAAGGTYEQYF
TRBD2	TRBJ2-5	.	15	TRBV4-1	TGCGCCAGCAGCCAAGACGGGCTAGCGGGAGAGACCCAGTACTTC	CASSQDGLAGETQYF
.	TRBJ1-1	.	14	TRBV13	TGTGCCAGCAGCTCCGTTCAGGGAGGCACTGAAGCTTTCTTT	CASSSVQGGTEAFF
.	TRBJ2-2	.	14	TRBV2	TGTGCCAGCAGTGTAAGGGAAGGCACCGGGGAGCTGTTTTTT	CASSVREGTGELFF
.	TRBJ1-1	.	15	TRBV5-1	TGCGCCAGCAGTCCCGGACGGGGCGCGGGCACTGAAGCTTTCTTT	CASSPGRGAGTEAFF
TRBD2	TRBJ2-7	.	16	TRBV29-1	TGCAGCGTCCGAAAGGTGGTCGTTAGCGGGAGCCACGAGCAGTACTTC	CSVRKVVVSGSHEQYF
.	TRBJ2-7	.	11	TRBV25-1	TGTGCCAGCGGAACAGGGCGCGAGCAGTACTTC	CASGTGREQYF
.	TRBJ1-1	.	14	TRBV28	TGTGCCAGCAGTTCACTGGGAGGTAAGCCTGAAGCTTTCTTT	CASSSLGGKPEAFF
.	TRBJ1-2	.	15	TRBV4-2	TGTGCCAGCAGCCAAGATCCCCGGCCGGCCATCGGCTACACCTTC	CASSQDPRPAIGYTF
TRBD1	TRBJ2-2	.	14	TRBV30	TGTGCCTCCACAGGGGGGAAACACACCGGGGAGCTGTTTTTT	CASTGGKHTGELFF
TRBD2	TRBJ2-1	.	16	TRBV14	TGTGCCAGCAGCCTCGGACTAGCGGGGTCCTACAATGAGCAGTTCTTC	CASSLGLAGSYNEQFF
TRBD2	TRBJ2-7	.	13	TRBV7-8	TGTGCCAGCAGCCCCGGACTAGGCTACGAGCAGTACTTC	CASSPGLGYEQYF
.	TRBJ2-3	.	15	TRBV6-5	TGTGCCAGCAGTCTGGCCTGGGCTACCACAGATACGCAGTATTTT	CASSLAWATTDTQYF
.	TRBJ1-2	once	12	TRBV5-8	TGTGCCAGCAGCTTGGTAAACTATGGCTACACCTTC	CASSLVNYGYTF
TRBD1	TRBJ2-4	.	13	TRBV6-6	TGTGCCAGCAGTCTAGACAGGGGGAACATTCAGTACTTC	CASSLDRGNIQYF
.	TRBJ1-1	.	14	TRBV30	TGTGCCTGGAGTGTCGGGCCGGCGAGCACTGAAGCTTTCTTT	CAWSVGPASTEAFF
.	TRBJ2-3	.	14	TRBV6-4	TGTGCCAGCAGTGCCAGCGGCTTTTCAGATACGCAGTATTTT	CASSASGFSDTQYF
TRBD2	TRBJ2-5	.	13	TRBV30	TGTGCCTGGAGTTTAGCGGGAACAGAGACCCAGTACTTC	CAWSLAGTETQYF
.	TRBJ1-5	.	13	TRBV30	TGTGCCTGGAGTGTCGAGGAAGGGCAGCCCCAGCATTTT	CAWSVEEGQPQHF
.	TRBJ1-1	.	14	TRBV19	TGTGCCAGTCGTGACGGGGGTGGGAACACTGAAGCTTTCTTT	CASRDGGGNTEAFF
TRBD2	TRBJ2-1	.	18	TRBV5-1	TGCGCCAGCAGCTTGGGGACTAGCGGGAGCTCACCCTACAATGAGCAGTTCTTC	CASSLGTSGSSPYNEQFF
.	TRBJ1-1	few	14	TRBV2	TGTGCCAGCAGTGGACAGAATTCGAACACTGAAGCTTTCTTT	CASSGQNSNTEAFF
.	TRBJ2-7	.	12	TRBV18	TGTGCCAGCTCACCTCTAGGGATCGAGCAGTACTTC	CASSPLGIEQYF
TRBD1	TRBJ1-5	.	15	TRBV19	TGTGCCAGTAGTATAGTCAGGACAGGTGGACAGCCCCAGCATTTT	CASSIVRTGGQPQHF
TRBD2	TRBJ2-7	.	15	TRBV25-1	TGTGCCAGCAGAGGGTTGACTAGCGGGGGCGACGAGCAGTACTTC	CASRGLTSGGDEQYF
TRBD2	TRBJ2-1	.	12	TRBV4-1	TGCGCCAGCAGCCCGGGAGGGAATGAGCAGTTCTTC	CASSPGGNEQFF
TRBD2	TRBJ2-3	.	15	TRBV7-2	TGTGCCAGCAGGCCGGGGGGTAGCGGGACAGATACGCAGTATTTT	CASRPGGSGTDTQYF
.	TRBJ1-6	.	14	TRBV7-2	TGTGCCAGCAGTCCGTCAGGGTACGGGTCACCCCTCCACTTT	CASSPSGYGSPLHF
TRBD1	TRBJ1-1	.	15	TRBV4-3	TGCGCCAGCAGCCAAAGAGAGGGACAGGGGGCTGAAGCTTTCTTT	CASSQREGQGAEAFF
.	TRBJ2-7	once	14	TRBV19	TGTGCCAGTAGTAAGTCCCGGGACGGGTACGAGCAGTACTTC	CASSKSRDGYEQYF
.	TRBJ1-2	.	15	TRBV11-2	TGTGCCAGCAGCTCCCCCCCCGCAGGGCTCTATGGCTACACCTTC	CASSSPPAGLYGYTF
.	TRBJ1-1	once	12	TRBV7-9	TGTGCCAGCAGCTTCCCGAACACTGAAGCTTTCTTT	CASSFPNTEAFF
.	TRBJ1-2	.	15	TRBV28	TGTGCCAGCAGTTTAGTGGCCAGGGCCGTGCGTGGCTACACCTTC	CASSLVARAVRGYTF
TRBD1	TRBJ1-5	.	13	TRBV6-5	TGTGCCAGCAGTACAGGGGGTAGTCAGCCCCAGCATTTT	CASSTGGSQPQHF
.	TRBJ2-1	once	16	TRBV5-4	TGTGCCAGCAGCTTCAGTTCTAGGGAGAACGACAATGAGCAGTTCTTC	CASSFSSRENDNEQFF
.	TRBJ2-7	.	13	TRBV4-2	TGTGCCAGCAGCCAAAGGCCTCTCTACGAGCAGTACTTC	CASSQRPLYEQYF
TRBD2	TRBJ2-1	.	17	TRBV6-4	TGTGCCAGCAGTGACCGAAGCGGACTAGCGTCCTACAATGAGCAGTTCTTC	CASSDRSGLASYNEQFF
TRBD2	TRBJ2-3	.	14	TRBV4-2	TGTGCCAGCAGCTCGGGACTAGCGGCAGATACGCAGTATTTT	CASSSGLAADTQYF
.	TRBJ2-7	.	12	TRBV30	TGTGCCTGGAGCGGGGAGATCTACGAGCAGTACTTC	CAWSGEIYEQYF
TRBD1	TRBJ1-5	.	15	TRBV18	TGTGCCAGCTCACCCGGGACACAGGGGAATCAGCCCCAGCATTTT	CASSPGTQGNQPQHF
.	TRBJ1-5	few	13	TRBV19	TGTGCCACCGGGTCGGATAGCAATCAGCCCCAGCATTTT	CATGSDSNQPQHF
.	TRBJ1-1	.	13	TRBV2	TGTGCCAGCAGCTTCGACGGTTACACTGAAGCTTTCTTT	CASSFDGYTEAFF
TRBD1	TRBJ2-7	.	17	TRBV27	TGTGCCAGCAGTCTCCGTCGGACAGGGGCCCAACCCTACGAGCAGTACTTC	CASSLRRTGAQPYEQYF
.	TRBJ2-2	.	14	TRBV6-6	TGTGCCAGCAGTTACAGGGCAGAAGCCGGGGAGCTGTTTTTT	CASSYRAEAGELFF